These 2 T cell receptor beta chains came from one sample sequenced in a study of cytomegalovirus exposure and HLA in healthy donors. The PCR ran on 60 Vbeta and 13 Jbeta primers. The repertoire was sequenced with immunoSEQ multiplex PCR; TCRdb's copy has only in-frame clones and lacks some. The repertoire consists of about 120,000 clones, with 60% to 80% occurring once and the leading ten covering just over 2%. The sample was PBMCs. The receptors were gathered from a human donor in good health.

This clone was seen once. V usage is TRBV6-5 and J usage is TRBJ2-7; 8 bases map to TRBD2. This CDR3 has 15 residues. The germline CDR1 and CDR2 sequences are MNHEY and SVGAGI. V trimming: 7 bases; J trimming: 3 bases; junction bases outside the gene matches: 11. For the CDR3, the DNA is TGTGCCAGCAAAAATCGGGGGGGTGGCGGCTACGAGCAGTACTTC. This gives the protein CASKNRGGGGYEQYF.

The chain has TRBV6-5 and TRBJ2-7; 9 positions agree with TRBD1. The V and J ends lost 5 bases and 4 bases, in that order; junction bases with no gene match: 6. Per germline, CDR1 MNHEY and CDR2 SVGAGI. The CDR3 extends over 14 amino acids. The CDR3 is CASSTDRGGYEQYF. CDR3 coding DNA: TGTGCCAGCAGTACGGACAGGGGAGGTTACGAGCAGTACTTC.